Sequencing of this T cell receptor beta chain was carried out in a study of a mutant IDH1 vaccine in newly diagnosed glioma. Overall study context: Eight vaccine injections were given to patients in weeks 1, 3, 5, 7, 11, 15, 19 and 23. Treated patients had a mean age of 40.4 years and a roughly 60% male, about 38% female split.

The CDR3 is 15 residues long. Per germline, CDR1 SGHRS and CDR2 YFSETQ. V dropped 4 bases and J dropped 5; count of bases not matched to a gene: 9. Generated by immunoSEQ multiplex PCR, the TCRdb table keeps only in-frame clones and is missing some. This sample carries under 150,000 clones, 90% of them seen once, and the ten largest clones take around 0.61%. Points on this clone: What it binds is unknown.

Regarding time point: week 11, during vaccination. A single vaccine dose contained 300 ug of mutant IDH1 20-mer peptide, and topical imiquimod was used with it. This clonotype originated in a woman in her fifties or sixties with glioma. The sequences come from PBMCs, collected from a glioma patient whose treatment included an IDH1 peptide vaccine. The genes are TRBV5-1 and TRBJ2-5; 9 bases map to TRBD1. The CDR3 reads CASSGGTGIQETQYF. Here the CDR3 DNA reads TGCGCCAGCAGCGGCGGGACAGGGATCCAGGAGACCCAGTACTTC.